This TCR beta chain emerged from a study of shared clonotypes between healthy human individuals. Study background: Sampling drew on donors who were a couple of women and a few men aged 18 to 49. The plates for each donor numbered three CD4 naive, three CD4 memory, two CD8 naive and one CD8 memory. Findings and caveats of the study: Larger richness was generally estimated for naive than memory subsets.

Assay runs were performed at deep level. Some clones are missing from TCRdb's copy, which holds only in-frame ones; the method was immunoSEQ multiplex PCR. The data hold about 2 million clones, with roughly 95% observed a single time. Remarks on this clone: What it recognizes is unknown.

CD45RO negativity and positive selection for CCR7 defined naive CD8 cells, a population that excluded terminally differentiated effector memory CD45RA+ cells. This TCR came from a man between 18 and 29 years old in good health. Material for sequencing was naive CD8+ T cells sorted from blood.

This CDR3 is CASSPSAATEAFF. The CDR3 nucleotides read TGTGCCAGCAGTCCCTCCGCGGCCACTGAAGCTTTCTTT. V gene TRBV6-5 combines with J gene TRBJ1-1, with unresolved D. There are 13 residues in the CDR3. Trimming pared 5 bases from V and 4 bases from J, leaving 11 bases between. Germline CDR1 and CDR2: MNHEY and SVGAGI.